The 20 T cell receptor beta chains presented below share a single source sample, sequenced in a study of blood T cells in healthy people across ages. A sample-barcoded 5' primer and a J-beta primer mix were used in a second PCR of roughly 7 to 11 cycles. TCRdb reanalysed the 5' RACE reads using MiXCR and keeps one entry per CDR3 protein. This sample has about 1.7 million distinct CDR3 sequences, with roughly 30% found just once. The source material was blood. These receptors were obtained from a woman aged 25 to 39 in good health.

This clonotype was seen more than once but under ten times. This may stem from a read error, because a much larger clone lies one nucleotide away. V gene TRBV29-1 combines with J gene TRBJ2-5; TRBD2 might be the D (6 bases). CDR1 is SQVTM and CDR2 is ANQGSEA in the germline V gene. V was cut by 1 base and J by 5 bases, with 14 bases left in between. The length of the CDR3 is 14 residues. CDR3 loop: CSVEVGTLRETQYF. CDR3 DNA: TGCAGCGTTGAAGTTGGGACTCTCCGGGAGACCCAGTACTTC.

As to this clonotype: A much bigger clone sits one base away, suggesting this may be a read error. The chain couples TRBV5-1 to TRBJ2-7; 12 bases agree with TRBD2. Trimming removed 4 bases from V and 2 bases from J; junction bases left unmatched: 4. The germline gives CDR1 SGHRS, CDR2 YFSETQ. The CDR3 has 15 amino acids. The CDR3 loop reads CASSVRTSGTYEQYF. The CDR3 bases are TGCGCCAGCAGCGTACGGACTAGCGGGACCTACGAGCAGTACTTC. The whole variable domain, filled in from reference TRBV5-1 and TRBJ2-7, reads KAGVTQTPRYLIKTRGQQVTLSCSPISGHRSVSWYQQTPGQGLQFLFEYFSETQRNKGNFPGRFSGRQFSNSRSEMNVSTLELGDSALYLCASSVRTSGTYEQYFGPGTRLTVT.

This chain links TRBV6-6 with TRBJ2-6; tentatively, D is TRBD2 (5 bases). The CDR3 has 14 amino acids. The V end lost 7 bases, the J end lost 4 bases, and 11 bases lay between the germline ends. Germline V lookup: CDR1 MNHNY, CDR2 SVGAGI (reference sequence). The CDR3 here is CASTSSGGANVLTF. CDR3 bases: TGTGCCAGCACTTCGTCGGGGGGGGCCAACGTCCTGACTTTC.

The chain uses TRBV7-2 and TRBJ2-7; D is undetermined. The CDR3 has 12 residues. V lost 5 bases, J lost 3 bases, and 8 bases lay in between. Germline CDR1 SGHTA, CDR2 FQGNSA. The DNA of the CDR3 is TGTGCCAGCAGCCAAAACAACTACGAGCAGTACTTC. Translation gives CASSQNNYEQYF.

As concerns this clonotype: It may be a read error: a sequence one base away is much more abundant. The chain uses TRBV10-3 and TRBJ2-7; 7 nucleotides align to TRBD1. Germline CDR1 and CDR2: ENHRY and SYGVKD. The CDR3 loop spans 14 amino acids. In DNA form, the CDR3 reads TGTGCCATCTGTGACAGGGTTACTTCCTACGAGCAGTACTTC. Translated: CAICDRVTSYEQYF.

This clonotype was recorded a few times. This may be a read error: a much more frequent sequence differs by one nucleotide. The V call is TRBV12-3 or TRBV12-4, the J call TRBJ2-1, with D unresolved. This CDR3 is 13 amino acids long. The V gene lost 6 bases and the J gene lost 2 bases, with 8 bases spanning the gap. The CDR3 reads CASRLLAYNEQFF. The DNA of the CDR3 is TGTGCCAGCAGGTTATTAGCCTACAATGAGCAGTTCTTC.

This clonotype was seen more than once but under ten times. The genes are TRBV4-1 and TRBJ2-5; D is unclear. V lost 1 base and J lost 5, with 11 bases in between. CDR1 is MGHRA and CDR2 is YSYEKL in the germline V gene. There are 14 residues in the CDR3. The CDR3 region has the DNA TGCGCCAGCAGCCAAGGACCGGTAGGGGAGACCCAGTACTTC. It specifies CASSQGPVGETQYF.

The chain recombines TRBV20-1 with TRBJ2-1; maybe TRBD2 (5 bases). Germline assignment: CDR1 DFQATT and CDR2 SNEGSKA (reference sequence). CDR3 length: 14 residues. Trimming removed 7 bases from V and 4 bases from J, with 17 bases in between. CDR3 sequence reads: CSVLPPGFYNEQFF. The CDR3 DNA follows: TGCAGTGTCCTACCCCCGGGATTTTACAATGAGCAGTTCTTC.

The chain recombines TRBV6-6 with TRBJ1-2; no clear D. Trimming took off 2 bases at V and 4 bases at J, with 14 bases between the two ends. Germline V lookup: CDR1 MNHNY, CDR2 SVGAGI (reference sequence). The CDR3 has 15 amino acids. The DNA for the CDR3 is TGTGCCAGCAGTTACCCGGAAGGGATGGCCTATGGCTACACCTTC. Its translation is CASSYPEGMAYGYTF.

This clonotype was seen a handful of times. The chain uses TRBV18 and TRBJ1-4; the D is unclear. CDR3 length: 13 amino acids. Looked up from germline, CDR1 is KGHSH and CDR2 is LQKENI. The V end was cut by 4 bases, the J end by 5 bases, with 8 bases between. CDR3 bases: TGTGCCAGCTCACAGCAGGCGAATGAAAAACTGTTTTTT. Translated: CASSQQANEKLFF.

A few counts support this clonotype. The DNA for the CDR3 is TGCAGTGCTAGAACGGAGAACAATGAGCAGTTCTTC. It is translated as CSARTENNEQFF. The chain couples TRBV20-1 to TRBJ2-1; D unresolved. This CDR3 is 12 amino acids long. Germline values: CDR1 DFQATT, CDR2 SNEGSKA (reference sequence). V dropped 2 bases and J dropped 5 bases, with 7 bases sitting between them.

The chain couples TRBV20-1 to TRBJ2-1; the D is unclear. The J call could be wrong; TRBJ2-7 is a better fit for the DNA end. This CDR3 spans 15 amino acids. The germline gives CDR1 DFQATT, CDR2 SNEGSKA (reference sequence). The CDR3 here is CSATRRPTSYNEQYF. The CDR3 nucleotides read TGCAGTGCCACCCGACGGCCTACGTCCTACAATGAGCAGTACTTC.

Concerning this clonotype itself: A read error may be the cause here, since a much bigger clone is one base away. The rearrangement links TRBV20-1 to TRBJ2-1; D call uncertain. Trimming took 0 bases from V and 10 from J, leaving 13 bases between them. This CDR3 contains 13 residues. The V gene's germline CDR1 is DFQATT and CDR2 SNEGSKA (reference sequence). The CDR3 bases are TGCAGTGCTAGAGACAGGACCCTTTACGAGCAGTTCTTC. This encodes CSARDRTLYEQFF.

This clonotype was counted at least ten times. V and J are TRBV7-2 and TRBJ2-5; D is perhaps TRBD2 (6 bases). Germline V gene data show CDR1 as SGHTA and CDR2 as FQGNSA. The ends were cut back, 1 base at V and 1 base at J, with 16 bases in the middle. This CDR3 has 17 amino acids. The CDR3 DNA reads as TGTGCCAGCAGCTTAGGGGGCCCAAGGGGAGGCCAAGAGACCCAGTACTTC. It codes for CASSLGGPRGGQETQYF.

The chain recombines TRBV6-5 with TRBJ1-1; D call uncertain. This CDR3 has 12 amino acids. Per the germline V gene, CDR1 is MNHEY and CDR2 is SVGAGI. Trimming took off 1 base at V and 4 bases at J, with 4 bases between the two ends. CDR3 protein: CASSYYGTEAFF. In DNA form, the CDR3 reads TGTGCCAGCAGTTACTATGGCACTGAAGCTTTCTTT.

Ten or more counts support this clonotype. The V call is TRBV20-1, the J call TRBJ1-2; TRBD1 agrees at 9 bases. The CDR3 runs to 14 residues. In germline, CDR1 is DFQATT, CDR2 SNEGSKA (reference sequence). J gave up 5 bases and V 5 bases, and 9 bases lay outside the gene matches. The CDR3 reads CSADDTGGGYGYTF. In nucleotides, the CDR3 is TGCAGTGCTGATGACACAGGGGGCGGGTATGGCTACACCTTC.

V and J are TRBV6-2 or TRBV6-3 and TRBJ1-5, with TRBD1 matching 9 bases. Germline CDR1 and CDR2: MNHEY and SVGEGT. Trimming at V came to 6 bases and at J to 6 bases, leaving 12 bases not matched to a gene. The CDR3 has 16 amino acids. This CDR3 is CASSPRDRELSQPQHF. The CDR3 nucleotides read TGTGCCAGCAGCCCCCGGGACAGGGAGTTGAGTCAGCCCCAGCATTTT.

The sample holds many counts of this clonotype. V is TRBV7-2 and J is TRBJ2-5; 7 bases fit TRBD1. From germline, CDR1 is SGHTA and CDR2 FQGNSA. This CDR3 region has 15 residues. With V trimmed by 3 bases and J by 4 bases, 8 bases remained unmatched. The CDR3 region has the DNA TGTGCCAGCAGCTTTGATCGGGCAGGGGGAGAGACCCAGTACTTC. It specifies CASSFDRAGGETQYF.

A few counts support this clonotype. The CDR3 region is CASSSLTEVNEKLFF. The CDR3 DNA sequence: TGTGCCAGCTCATCCCTGACAGAAGTTAATGAAAAACTGTTTTTT. The chain has TRBV18 and TRBJ1-4; tentative D call: TRBD1 (5 bases). Trimming took off 5 bases at V and 4 bases at J, with 14 bases between the two ends. This CDR3 has 15 residues. Per germline, CDR1 KGHSH and CDR2 LQKENI.

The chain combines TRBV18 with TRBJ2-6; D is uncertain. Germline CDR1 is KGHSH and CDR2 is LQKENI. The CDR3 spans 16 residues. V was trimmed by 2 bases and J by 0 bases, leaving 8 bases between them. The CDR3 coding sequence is TGTGCCAGCTCACCAACACCTTCCTCTGGGGCCAACGTCCTGACTTTC. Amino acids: CASSPTPSSGANVLTF.